This T cell receptor (beta chain) was identified in a study of shared T cell receptors in the human thymus. The method was immunoSEQ multiplex PCR; TCRdb's version includes in-frame clones alone and lacks a portion of them. The table shows hundreds of thousands of clones, with approximately 87% occurring only once. CDR1 PRHDT and CDR2 FYEKMQ come from the germline V gene (reference sequence). The V gene end was trimmed by 5 bases and the J gene end by 0 bases; junction bases not matched to a gene: 7. The CDR3 is 18 amino acids. The same specimen was also included in a second study, on human thymus T cells. That work adds: Among the donors, all were healthy Finnish infants having corrective surgery for congenital heart defects. Thymic material originated from resections removed in the course of corrective heart surgery. Across thymic and blood repertoires, the usage of V and J genes appeared to be biased. As related research reported, thymic repertoires overlapped highly among unrelated individuals.

The sequencing sample was made of thymocytes. The rearrangement uses TRBV13 and TRBJ2-1; 13 bases agree with TRBD2. The sequence was collected from a boy less than two years old with a congenital heart defect. CDR3 loop: CASSPPGLAGSSYNEQFF. As DNA, the CDR3 is TGTGCCAGCAGCCCGCCGGGACTAGCGGGGTCCTCCTACAATGAGCAGTTCTTC.